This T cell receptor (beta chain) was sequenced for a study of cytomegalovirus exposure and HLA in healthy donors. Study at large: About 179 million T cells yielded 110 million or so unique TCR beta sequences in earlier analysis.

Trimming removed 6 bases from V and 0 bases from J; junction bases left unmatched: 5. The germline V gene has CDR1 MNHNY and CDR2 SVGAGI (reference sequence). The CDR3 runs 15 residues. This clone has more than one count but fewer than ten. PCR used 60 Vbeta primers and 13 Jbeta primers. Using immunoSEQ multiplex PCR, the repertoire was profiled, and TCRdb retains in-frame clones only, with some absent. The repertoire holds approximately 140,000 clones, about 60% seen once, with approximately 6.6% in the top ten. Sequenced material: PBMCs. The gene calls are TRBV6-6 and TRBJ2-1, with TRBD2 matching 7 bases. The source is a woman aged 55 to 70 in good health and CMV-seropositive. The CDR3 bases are TGTGCCAGCAGGCTCGGGGGGAGCTCCTACAATGAGCAGTTCTTC. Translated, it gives CASRLGGSSYNEQFF.